The rows below give T cell receptor beta chains drawn from one sample of a study of early T cells in non-severe SARS-CoV-2 infection. MiXCR, applied by TCRdb to the 5' RACE reads, yields one record per CDR3 protein. There are about 69,000 distinct CDR3 sequences in the sample; 4% to 6% occur only once, and roughly 3.6% lies in the top ten. The material sequenced was whole blood, taken at baseline. The receptor source for this set is an adult who was a healthcare worker with PCR-confirmed SARS-CoV-2 infection or an uninfected control (not recorded which). The donor label of this sample is uncertain. CDR3s include the opening cysteine and the closing phenylalanine or tryptophan. The D gene is left open where the match is weak. Size tells how often a clone was seen (once, few, many) or the class of an expanded clone, and some rows leave it out.

j_call | d_call | v_call | clone_size | cdr3_nt | cdr3_aa
TRBJ1-2 | NA | TRBV18 | few | TGTGCCAGCTCACCGCAACCGAACCACGGACCCTCAGGGAACTATGGCTACACCTTC | CASSPQPNHGPSGNYGYTF
TRBJ1-1 | TRBD1 | TRBV5-4 | many | TGTGCCAGCAGCTTGGGAATCGGGACAGGGGGGGAAAACACTGAAGCTTTCTTT | CASSLGIGTGGENTEAFF
TRBJ2-1 | NA | TRBV5-1 | NA | TGCGCCAGCAGCTCTGGTAGTCGGCAACCCCCCTACAATGAGCAGTTCTTC | CASSSGSRQPPYNEQFF
TRBJ2-1 | TRBD1 | TRBV7-2 | many | TGTGCCAGCAGCGCCTCCGGGACAGCGTACAATGAGCAGTTCTTC | CASSASGTAYNEQFF
TRBJ2-2 | TRBD2 | TRBV28 | few | TGTGCCAGCAGCAAACTAGCGGGGGCAGGGGAGCTGTTTTTT | CASSKLAGAGELFF
TRBJ1-2 | TRBD1 | TRBV10-3 | few | TGTGCCATCACGGGACAGAGCAACTATGGCTACACCTTC | CAITGQSNYGYTF
TRBJ1-5 | NA | TRBV10-2 | many | TGCGCCAGCAGTGAGCAGGGGAGAATCTATCAGCCCCAGCATTTT | CASSEQGRIYQPQHF
TRBJ2-1 | NA | TRBV6-2/TRBV6-3 | NA | TGTGCCAGCAGTTACAGGGACAATGAGCAGTTCTTC | CASSYRDNEQFF
TRBJ1-4 | NA | TRBV29-1 | few | TGCAGCGTTGATGTAAAGGGGAGCGGTGAAAAACTGTTTTTT | CSVDVKGSGEKLFF
TRBJ1-4 | TRBD1 | TRBV28 | few | TGTGCCAGCAGTTCCAGGGGGCAGGGAAGGGAAAAACTGTTTTTT | CASSSRGQGREKLFF
TRBJ2-7 | TRBD2 | TRBV2 | NA | TGTGCCAGCGGGGGGGACGAGCAGTACTTC | CASGGDEQYF
TRBJ1-2 | NA | TRBV5-4 | NA | TGTGCCTGGGTTAATAAGGGAAGGAACGGCTACACCTTC | CAWVNKGRNGYTF
TRBJ2-2 | NA | TRBV3-1 | few | TGTGCCAGCAGCACGACAGGCGACACCGGGGAGCTGTTTTTT | CASSTTGDTGELFF
TRBJ1-5 | NA | TRBV20-1 | many | TGCAGTGCTAGTTGGCAGGCAGGGGATCAGCCCCAGCATTTT | CSASWQAGDQPQHF
TRBJ2-2 | TRBD1 | TRBV7-6 | few | TGTGCCAGCAGCTCCCGGGACAGGGATCCCGGGGAGCTGTTTTTT | CASSSRDRDPGELFF
TRBJ1-1 | NA | TRBV28 | many | TGTGCCAGCAGTTTATGGAAACTTCCGAACACTGAAGCTTTCTTT | CASSLWKLPNTEAFF
TRBJ2-7 | NA | TRBV20-1 | many | TGCAGTGCTAGAGGTCCCGGGGGCCACTACGAGCAGTACTTC | CSARGPGGHYEQYF
TRBJ1-2 | NA | TRBV24-1 | NA | TGTGCCACCAGTGATGCAACGACAGGCGACTATGGCTACACCTTC | CATSDATTGDYGYTF
TRBJ1-4 | NA | TRBV28 | NA | TGTGCCAGCAGTCCAGGGAGCCTGGCGGTAGGAAAACTGTTTTTT | CASSPGSLAVGKLFF
TRBJ2-1 | NA | TRBV7-7 | NA | TGTGCTAGCAGCTTATCCCCTACTTCCGATGAGCAGTTCTTC | CASSLSPTSDEQFF
TRBJ1-2 | TRBD1 | TRBV20-1 | many | TGCAGTGCCCTGGGACAGCTCTATGGCTACACCTTC | CSALGQLYGYTF
TRBJ2-5 | NA | TRBV14 | few | TGTGCCAGCAGCCCATCTCAAAAGACCCAGTACTTC | CASSPSQKTQYF
TRBJ2-3 | TRBD2 | TRBV7-2 | many | TGTGCCAGCAGCCCCCGGACTAGCCCAGATACGCAGTATTTT | CASSPRTSPDTQYF
TRBJ2-7 | NA | TRBV6-1 | many | TGTGCCAGCATGACCGACAGTTTCCTCTCCTACGAGCAGTACTTC | CASMTDSFLSYEQYF
TRBJ2-3 | NA | TRBV14 | many | TGTGCCAGCAGCCATCGAGGGGCGGGGACAGATACGCAGTATTTT | CASSHRGAGTDTQYF
TRBJ2-5 | NA | TRBV7-2 | NA | TGTGCCAGCAGCTTATCTCGAGAGACCCAGTACTTC | CASSLSRETQYF
TRBJ1-1 | NA | TRBV20-1 | many | TGCAGTGGAGGTGGTATGAACACTGAAGCTTTCTTT | CSGGGMNTEAFF
TRBJ2-3 | NA | TRBV12-3/TRBV12-4 | NA | TGTGCCAGCAGCCCAATTGGACCATACACAGATACGCAGTATTTT | CASSPIGPYTDTQYF